This TCR beta chain stems from a study of T-cell reconstitution after alpha-beta-depleted transplantation in children. Whole-study findings and limits: After one year, T-cell counts and TCRbeta diversity mostly came from new T cells. There were some patients whose high TCRbeta diversity at day 60 came from surviving recipient T cells and thymic progenitors.

As for this clonotype: Its antigen is currently unknown.

The authors prepared the TCRbeta library with unique molecular identifiers. TCRdb passed the PCR reads through MiXCR, listing each CDR3 protein once. Found here are about 900,000 distinct CDR3 sequences, about 31% of them singletons; the top ten hold roughly 28%. Germline CDR1 and CDR2: SQVTM and ANQGSEA. V lost 4 bases, J lost 5 bases, and 12 bases lay in between. CDR3 length equals 12 residues. The sequenced sample was PBMCs, mostly from graft donor cells, obtained 360 days after TCRalphabeta/CD19-depleted stem cell transplant. The rearrangement uses TRBV29-1 and TRBJ2-7, with D perhaps matching TRBD2 (6 bases). This TCR was recovered from a boy under two years old who had a stem cell transplant for SCID, so the T cells may come from the graft donor. CDR3 DNA sequence: TGCAGCGTTGGCCGGAGGGAAAACGAGCAGTACTTC. It encodes CSVGRRENEQYF.